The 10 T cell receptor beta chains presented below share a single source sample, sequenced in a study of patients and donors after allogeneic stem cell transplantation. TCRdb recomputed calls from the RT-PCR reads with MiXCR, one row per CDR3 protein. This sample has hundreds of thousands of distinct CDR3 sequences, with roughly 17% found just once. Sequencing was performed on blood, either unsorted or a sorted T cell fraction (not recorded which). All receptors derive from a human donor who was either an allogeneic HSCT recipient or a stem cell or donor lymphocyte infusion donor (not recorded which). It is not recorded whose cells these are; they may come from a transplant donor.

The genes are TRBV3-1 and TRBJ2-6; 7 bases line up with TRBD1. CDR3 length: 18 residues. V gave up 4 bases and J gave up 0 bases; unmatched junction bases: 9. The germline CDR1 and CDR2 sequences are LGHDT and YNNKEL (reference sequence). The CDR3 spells CASSRTTGPSSGANVLTF. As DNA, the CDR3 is TGTGCCAGCAGCCGCACGACAGGGCCAAGCTCTGGGGCCAACGTCCTGACTTTC.

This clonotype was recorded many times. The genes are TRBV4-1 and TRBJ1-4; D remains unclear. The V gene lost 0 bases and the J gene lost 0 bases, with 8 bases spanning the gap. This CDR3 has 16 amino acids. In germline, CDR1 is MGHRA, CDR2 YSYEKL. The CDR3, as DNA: TGCGCCAGCAGCCAAGAGTCCGTTGCAACTAATGAAAAACTGTTTTTT. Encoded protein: CASSQESVATNEKLFF.

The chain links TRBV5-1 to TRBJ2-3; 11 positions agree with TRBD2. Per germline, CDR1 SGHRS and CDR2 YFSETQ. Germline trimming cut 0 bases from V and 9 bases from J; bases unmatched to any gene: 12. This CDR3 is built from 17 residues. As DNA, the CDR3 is TGCGCCAGCAGCTTGGATTCAGGTAGCGGGAGGGCACGAACGCAGTATTTT. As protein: CASSLDSGSGRARTQYF.

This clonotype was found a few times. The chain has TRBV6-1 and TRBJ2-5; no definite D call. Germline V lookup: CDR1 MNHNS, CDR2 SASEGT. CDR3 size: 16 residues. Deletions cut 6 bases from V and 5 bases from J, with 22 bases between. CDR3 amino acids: CASSRPRWFDSETQYF. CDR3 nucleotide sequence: TGTGCCAGCAGCCGACCTCGATGGTTCGATTCGGAGACCCAGTACTTC.

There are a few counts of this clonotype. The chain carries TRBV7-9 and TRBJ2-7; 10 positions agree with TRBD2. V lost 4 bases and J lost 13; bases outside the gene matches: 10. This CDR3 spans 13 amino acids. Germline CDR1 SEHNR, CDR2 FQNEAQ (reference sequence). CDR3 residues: CASSSLIAGGLYF. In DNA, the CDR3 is TGTGCCAGCAGCTCCCTAATAGCGGGAGGCCTATACTTC.

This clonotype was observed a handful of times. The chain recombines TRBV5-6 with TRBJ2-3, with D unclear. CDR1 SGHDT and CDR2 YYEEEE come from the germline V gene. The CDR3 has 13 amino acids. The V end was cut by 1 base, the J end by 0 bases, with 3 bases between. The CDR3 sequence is CASSLKSTDTQYF. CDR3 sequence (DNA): TGTGCCAGCAGCTTGAAAAGCACAGATACGCAGTATTTT.

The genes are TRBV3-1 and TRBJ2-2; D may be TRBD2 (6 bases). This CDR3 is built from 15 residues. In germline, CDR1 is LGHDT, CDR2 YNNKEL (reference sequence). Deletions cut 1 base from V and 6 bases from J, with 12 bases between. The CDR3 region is CASSQGGGKPGELFF. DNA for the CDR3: TGTGCCAGCAGCCAAGGGGGCGGGAAACCCGGGGAGCTGTTTTTT.

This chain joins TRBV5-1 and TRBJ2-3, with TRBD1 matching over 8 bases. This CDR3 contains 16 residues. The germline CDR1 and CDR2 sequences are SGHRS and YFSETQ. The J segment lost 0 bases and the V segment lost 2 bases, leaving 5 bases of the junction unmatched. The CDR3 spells CASSLDRGRSTDTQYF. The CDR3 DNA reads TGCGCCAGCAGCTTAGACAGGGGAAGGAGCACAGATACGCAGTATTTT.

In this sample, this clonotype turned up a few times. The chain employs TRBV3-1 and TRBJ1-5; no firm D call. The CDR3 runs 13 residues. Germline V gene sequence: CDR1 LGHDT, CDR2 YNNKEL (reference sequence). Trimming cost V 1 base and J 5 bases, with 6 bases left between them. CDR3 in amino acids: CASSQGWDQPQHF. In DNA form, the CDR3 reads TGTGCCAGCAGCCAAGGGTGGGATCAGCCCCAGCATTTT. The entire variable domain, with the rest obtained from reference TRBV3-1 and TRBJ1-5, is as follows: DTAVSQTPKYLVTQMGNDKSIKCEQNLGHDTMYWYKQDSKKFLKIMFSYNNKELIINETVPNRFSPKSPDKAHLNLHINSLELGDSAVYFCASSQGWDQPQHFGDGTRLSIL.

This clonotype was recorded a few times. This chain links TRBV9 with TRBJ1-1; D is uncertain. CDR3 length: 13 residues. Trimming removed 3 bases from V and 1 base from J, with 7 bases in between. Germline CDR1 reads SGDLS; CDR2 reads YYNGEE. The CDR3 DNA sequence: TGTGCCAGCAGCGATGATTCGAACACTGAAGCTTTCTTT. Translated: CASSDDSNTEAFF.